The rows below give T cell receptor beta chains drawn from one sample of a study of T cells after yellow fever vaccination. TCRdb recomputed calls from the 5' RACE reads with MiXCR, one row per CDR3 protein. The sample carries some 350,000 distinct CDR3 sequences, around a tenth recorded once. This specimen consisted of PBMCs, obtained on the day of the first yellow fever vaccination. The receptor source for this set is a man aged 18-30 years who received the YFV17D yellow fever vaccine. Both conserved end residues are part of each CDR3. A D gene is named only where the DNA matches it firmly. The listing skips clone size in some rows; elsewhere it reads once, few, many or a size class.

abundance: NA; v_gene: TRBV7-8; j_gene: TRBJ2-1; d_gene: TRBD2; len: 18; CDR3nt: TGTGCCAGCAGCTTGACTAGCGGGGGGGCCTCATCCTACAATGAGCAGTTCTTC; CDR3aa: CASSLTSGGASSYNEQFF
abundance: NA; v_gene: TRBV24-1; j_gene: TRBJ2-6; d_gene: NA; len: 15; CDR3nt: TGTGCCACCAGTGATGGGAGTCAAGGGCAGGACGTCCTGACTTTC; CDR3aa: CATSDGSQGQDVLTF
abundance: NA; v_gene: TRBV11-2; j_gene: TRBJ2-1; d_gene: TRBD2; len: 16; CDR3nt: TGTGCCAGCAGCCCCCACACTAGCGGCTCCTACAATGAGCAGTTCTTC; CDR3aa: CASSPHTSGSYNEQFF
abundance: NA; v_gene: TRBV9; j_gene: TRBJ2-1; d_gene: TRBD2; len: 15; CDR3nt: TGTGCCAGCAGCGAGACCCCGACTAGCGTCGATGAGCAGTTCTTC; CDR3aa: CASSETPTSVDEQFF
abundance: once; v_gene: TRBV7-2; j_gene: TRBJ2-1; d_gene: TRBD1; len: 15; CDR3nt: TGTGCCAGCACCTTAACGACAGGGGGTTACAATGAGCAGTTCTTC; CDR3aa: CASTLTTGGYNEQFF
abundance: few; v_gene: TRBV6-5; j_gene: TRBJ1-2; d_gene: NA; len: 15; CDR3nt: TGTGCCAGCAGTCCCGACAGTGTAGCTAACTATGGCTACACCTTC; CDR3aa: CASSPDSVANYGYTF
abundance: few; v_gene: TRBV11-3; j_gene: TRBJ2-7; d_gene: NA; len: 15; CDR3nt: TGTGCCAGCAGCTTAGGGGCAGGCTTCCGGGACGAGCAGTACTTC; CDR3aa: CASSLGAGFRDEQYF
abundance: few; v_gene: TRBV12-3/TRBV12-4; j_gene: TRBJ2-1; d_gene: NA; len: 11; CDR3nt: TGTGCCAGCAGTGCCGAGAGGGAGCAGTTCTTC; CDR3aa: CASSAEREQFF
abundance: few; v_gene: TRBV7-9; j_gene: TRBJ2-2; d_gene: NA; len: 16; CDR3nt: TGTGCCAGCACCGTCAAAACCGGGACTCAGACCGGGGAGCTGTTTTTT; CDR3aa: CASTVKTGTQTGELFF
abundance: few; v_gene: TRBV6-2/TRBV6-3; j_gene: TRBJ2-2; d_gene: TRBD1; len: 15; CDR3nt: TGTGCCACCCGTTGGGACAGGGGGCGTACCGGGGAGCTGTTTTTT; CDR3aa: CATRWDRGRTGELFF
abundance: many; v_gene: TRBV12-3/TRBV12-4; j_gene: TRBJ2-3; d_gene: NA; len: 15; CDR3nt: TGTGCCAGCACTCCTCCGGGGGCGGACACAGATACGCAGTATTTT; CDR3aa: CASTPPGADTDTQYF
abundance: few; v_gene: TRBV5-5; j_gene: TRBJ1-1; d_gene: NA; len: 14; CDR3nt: TGTGCCAGCAGCTCAGACGGCCAAGAGACTGAAGCTTTCTTT; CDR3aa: CASSSDGQETEAFF
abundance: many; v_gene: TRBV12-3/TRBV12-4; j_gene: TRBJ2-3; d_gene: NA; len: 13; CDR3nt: TGTGCCAGCAGTTTAGCGATGAGAGATACGCAGTATTTT; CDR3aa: CASSLAMRDTQYF
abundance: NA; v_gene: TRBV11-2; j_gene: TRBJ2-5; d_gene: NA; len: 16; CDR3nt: TGTGCCAGCCGCCGGGGGACTCTTATAGAGCAAGAGACCCAGTACTTC; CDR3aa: CASRRGTLIEQETQYF
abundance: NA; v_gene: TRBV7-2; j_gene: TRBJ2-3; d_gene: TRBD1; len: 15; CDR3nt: TGTGCCAGCTGCTCACAGGGGGAGTCCACAGATACGCAGTATTTT; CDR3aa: CASCSQGESTDTQYF
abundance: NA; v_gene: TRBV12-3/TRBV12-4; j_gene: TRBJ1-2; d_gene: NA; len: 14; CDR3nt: TGTGCCAGCGCCCGGGGGAGAGCTAACTATGGCTACACCTTC; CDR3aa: CASARGRANYGYTF
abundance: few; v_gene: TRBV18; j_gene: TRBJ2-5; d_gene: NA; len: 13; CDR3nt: TGTGCCAGCTCACCTAGGACGGAAGAGACCCAGTACTTC; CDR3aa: CASSPRTEETQYF
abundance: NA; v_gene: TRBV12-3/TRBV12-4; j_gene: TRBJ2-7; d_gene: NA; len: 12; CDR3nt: TGTGCCAGCAGTTTCGCCGGCTACGAGCAGTACTTC; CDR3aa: CASSFAGYEQYF
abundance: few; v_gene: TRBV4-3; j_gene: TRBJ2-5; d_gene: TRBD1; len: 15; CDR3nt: TGCGCCAGCAGCCAAGGTCCCCGGGACAGAGAGACCCAGTACTTC; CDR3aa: CASSQGPRDRETQYF
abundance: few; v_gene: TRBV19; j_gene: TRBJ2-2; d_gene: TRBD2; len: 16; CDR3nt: TGTGCCAGCCACATAGGGCGGGGGGGCCCCACCGGGGAGCTGTTTTTT; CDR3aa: CASHIGRGGPTGELFF
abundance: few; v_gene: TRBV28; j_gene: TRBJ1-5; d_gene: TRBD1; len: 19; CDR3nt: TGTGCCAGCAGTTTTATTCTGGGACAGGGGCTAGGTGGTAATCAGCCCCAGCATTTT; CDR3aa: CASSFILGQGLGGNQPQHF
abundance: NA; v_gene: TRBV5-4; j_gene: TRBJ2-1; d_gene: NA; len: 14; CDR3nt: TGTGCCAGCAGCTTCATCGACCCAGGGATAAGCCAGTTCTTC; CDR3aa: CASSFIDPGISQFF
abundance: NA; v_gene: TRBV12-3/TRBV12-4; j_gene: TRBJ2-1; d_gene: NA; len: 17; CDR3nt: TGTGCCAGCAGTTTAAGCCTGGACCCGGTGGGCTACAATGAGCAGTTCTTC; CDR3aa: CASSLSLDPVGYNEQFF
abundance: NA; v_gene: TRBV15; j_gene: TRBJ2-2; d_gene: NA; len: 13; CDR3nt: TGTGCCACCAGCCGGAGGATCACCGGGGAGCTGTTTTTT; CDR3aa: CATSRRITGELFF
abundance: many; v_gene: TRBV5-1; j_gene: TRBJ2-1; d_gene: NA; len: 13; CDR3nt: TGCGCCAGCAGCCGGGGCTCCTACAATGAGCAGTTCTTC; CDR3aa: CASSRGSYNEQFF
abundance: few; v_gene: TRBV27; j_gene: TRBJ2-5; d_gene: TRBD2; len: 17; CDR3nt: TGTGCCAGCAGTTCCTCATCGGGGGGGCAGGTAGGAGAGACCCAGTACTTC; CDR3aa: CASSSSSGGQVGETQYF
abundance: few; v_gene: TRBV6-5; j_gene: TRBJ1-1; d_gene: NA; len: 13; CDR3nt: TGTGCCAGCAGTTACCATAGGAGGCTGGAAGCTTTCTTT; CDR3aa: CASSYHRRLEAFF